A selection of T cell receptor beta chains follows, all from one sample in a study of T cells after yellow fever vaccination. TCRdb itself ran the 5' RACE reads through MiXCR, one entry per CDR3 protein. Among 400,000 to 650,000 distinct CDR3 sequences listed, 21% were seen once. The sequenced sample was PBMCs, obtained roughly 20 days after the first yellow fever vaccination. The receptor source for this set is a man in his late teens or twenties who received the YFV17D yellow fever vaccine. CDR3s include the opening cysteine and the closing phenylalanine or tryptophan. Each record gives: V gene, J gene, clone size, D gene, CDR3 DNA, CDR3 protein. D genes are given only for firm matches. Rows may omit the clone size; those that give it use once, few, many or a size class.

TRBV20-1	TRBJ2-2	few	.	TGCAGTGCTAGAGTTCAGTACACCGGGGAGCTGTTTTTT	CSARVQYTGELFF
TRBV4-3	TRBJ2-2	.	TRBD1	TGCGCCAGCAGCCATGGACAGGGCACCGGGGAGCTGTCTTTT	CASSHGQGTGELSF
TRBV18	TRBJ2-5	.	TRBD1	TGTGCCAGCTCACCGGGGTCCGGACAGGGGGCAGAGACCCAGTACTTC	CASSPGSGQGAETQYF
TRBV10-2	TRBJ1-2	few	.	TGCGCCAGCAGCCCCGGGACCCAATATGGCTACACCTTC	CASSPGTQYGYTF
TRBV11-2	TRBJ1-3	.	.	TGTGCCAGCAGCTTAGAACGGATAGGAAACACCATATATTTT	CASSLERIGNTIYF
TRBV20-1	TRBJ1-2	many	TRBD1	TGCAGTGCTAGAAGGACAGGGGAGGGTGGCTACACCTTC	CSARRTGEGGYTF
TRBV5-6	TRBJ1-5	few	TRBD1	TGTGCCAGCAGCTCGGGACAGCATGGAGTTCGCCAGCATTTT	CASSSGQHGVRQHF
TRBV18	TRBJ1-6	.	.	TGTGCCAGCTCACCACCGGGTTTTGTTTCACCCCTCCACTTT	CASSPPGFVSPLHF
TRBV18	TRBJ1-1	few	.	TGTGCCAGCTCACCTGCGGGGGCGGACACTGAAGCTTTCTTT	CASSPAGADTEAFF
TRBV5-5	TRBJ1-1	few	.	TGTGCCAGCAGCCAGAGGGCAGGGTTACCTGAAGCTTTCTTT	CASSQRAGLPEAFF
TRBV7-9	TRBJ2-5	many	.	TGTGCCAGCAGCTCCGGACAGAACCAAGAGACCCAGTACTTC	CASSSGQNQETQYF
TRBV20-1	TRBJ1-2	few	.	TGCAGTGCTAGAGATCTGCAGGGGACTGCCTATGGCTACACCTTC	CSARDLQGTAYGYTF
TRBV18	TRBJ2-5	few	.	TGTGCCAGCTCACCGAGTGGGGGAAGGACCCAGTACTTC	CASSPSGGRTQYF
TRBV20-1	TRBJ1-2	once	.	TGCAGTGAGGCCGGGCTGCAGGGCTACACCTTC	CSEAGLQGYTF
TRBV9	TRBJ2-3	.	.	TGTGCCAGCAGCCGGACCCAAGGGCGGGGAGATACGCAGTATTTT	CASSRTQGRGDTQYF
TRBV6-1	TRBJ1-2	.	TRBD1	TGTGCCAGCAGCGAACCGCTCGACAGGGGTGGCTACACCTTC	CASSEPLDRGGYTF
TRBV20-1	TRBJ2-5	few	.	TGCAGTGCTAGAGACCCGGACTGGGGAGAGACCCAGTACTTC	CSARDPDWGETQYF
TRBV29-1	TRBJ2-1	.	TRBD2	TGCAGCACAATTCCGGGGGGACTCTACAATGAGCAGTTCTTC	CSTIPGGLYNEQFF
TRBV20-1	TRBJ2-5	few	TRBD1	TGCAGTGCTAGAACACAGGGGTTCCAAGAGACCCAGTACTTC	CSARTQGFQETQYF
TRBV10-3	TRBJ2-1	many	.	TGTGCCATCAGTGAGTCGGGGGGGGCGATCTACAATGAGCAGTTCTTC	CAISESGGAIYNEQFF
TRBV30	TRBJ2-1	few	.	TGTGCCTGGAGTTATGGCCGCCCGTACAATGAGCAGTTCTTC	CAWSYGRPYNEQFF
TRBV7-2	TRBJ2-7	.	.	TGTGCCAGCAGCTTGGGGTGGCTTAGCTACGAGCAGTACTTC	CASSLGWLSYEQYF
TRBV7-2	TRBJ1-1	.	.	TGTGCCAGCAGCTTACGGCAGCCGAACACTGAAGCTTTCTTT	CASSLRQPNTEAFF
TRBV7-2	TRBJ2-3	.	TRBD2	TGTGCCAGCAGCCAAAGCGGGGGCCCAGATACGCAGTATTTT	CASSQSGGPDTQYF
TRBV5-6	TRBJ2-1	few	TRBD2	TGTGCCAGCAACGTGGTGGGAGGGGTTAATGAGCAGTTCTTC	CASNVVGGVNEQFF
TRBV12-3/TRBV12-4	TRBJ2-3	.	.	TGTGCCAGCAGTTGGACGGACACAGATACGCAGTATTTT	CASSWTDTDTQYF
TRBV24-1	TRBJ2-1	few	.	TGTGCCACCAGTGACGGGGACCTCAATGAGCAGTTCTTC	CATSDGDLNEQFF
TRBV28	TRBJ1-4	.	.	TGTGCCACCAAGCCCCCCGGGAAGAATGAAAAACTGTTTTTT	CATKPPGKNEKLFF
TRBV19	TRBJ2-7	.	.	TGTGCCAGTAGTATGGGCAGGGGTTACGAGCAGTACTTC	CASSMGRGYEQYF
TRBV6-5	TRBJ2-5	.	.	TGTGCCAGCAGTAACGACAGAACCCAAGAGACCCAGTACTTC	CASSNDRTQETQYF
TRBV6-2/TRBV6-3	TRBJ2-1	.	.	TGTGCCAGCAGTTACTCGATTTGGGAATACAATGAGCAGTTCTTC	CASSYSIWEYNEQFF
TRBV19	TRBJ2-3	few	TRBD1	TGTGCCAGTAGGGACAGGTCTACAGATACGCAGTATTTT	CASRDRSTDTQYF
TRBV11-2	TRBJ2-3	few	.	TGTGCCAGCTTCCCAACAGGGTTCCCAGATACGCAGTATTTT	CASFPTGFPDTQYF
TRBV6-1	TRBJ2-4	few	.	TGTGCCAGCAGTGAATCGGGACTCTCAAACATTCAGTACTTC	CASSESGLSNIQYF
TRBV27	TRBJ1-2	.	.	TGTGCCAGCAGCGCCACAGGCTATGGCTACACCTTC	CASSATGYGYTF
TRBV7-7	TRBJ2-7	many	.	TGTGCCAGCAGCCTGGGACTCGCCTACGAGCAGTACTTC	CASSLGLAYEQYF
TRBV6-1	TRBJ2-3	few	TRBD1	TGTGCCAGCAGGGACAGGGGGTTACGATGGAATAGCACAGATACGCAGTATTTT	CASRDRGLRWNSTDTQYF
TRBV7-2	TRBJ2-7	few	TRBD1	TGTGCCAGCAGCTCCGGACAGGGCCCCTACGAGCAGTACTTC	CASSSGQGPYEQYF
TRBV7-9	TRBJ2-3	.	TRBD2	TGTGCCAGCAGCTTAGGAGGACTAGCGGGAGACACAGATACGCAGTATTTT	CASSLGGLAGDTDTQYF
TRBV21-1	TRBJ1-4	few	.	TGTGCCAGCAGCAAAGTTTGGACAGATGAAAAACTGTTTTTT	CASSKVWTDEKLFF
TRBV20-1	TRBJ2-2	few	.	TGCAGTGTCAAAACCACGCCAGGGTTCGACACCGGGGAGCTGTTTTTT	CSVKTTPGFDTGELFF
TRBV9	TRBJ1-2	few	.	TGTGCCAGCAGCCTGGAGGGGGGCTACACCTTC	CASSLEGGYTF
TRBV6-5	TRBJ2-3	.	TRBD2	TGTGCCAGCAGTTATGCGGGGGGGCGCACAGATACGCAGTATTTT	CASSYAGGRTDTQYF
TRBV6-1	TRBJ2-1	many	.	TGTGCCAGCCCCAGCAGGGCCACCCGTAACAATGAGCAGTTCTTC	CASPSRATRNNEQFF
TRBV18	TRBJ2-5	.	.	TGTGCCAGCTCCGTCTCTTTGGGGACCCAGTACTTC	CASSVSLGTQYF
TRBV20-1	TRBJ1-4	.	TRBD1	TGCAGTGCTACACCGGGACAGGGGAGAGGGAATGAAAAACTGTTTTTT	CSATPGQGRGNEKLFF
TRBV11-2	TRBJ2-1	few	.	TGTGCCAGCAGGGGAACCGTGGGGACGGCGTTCTTCGATGAGCAGTTCTTC	CASRGTVGTAFFDEQFF
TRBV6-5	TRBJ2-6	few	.	TGTGCCAGCAGTACTCTTGTGTCTGGGGCCAACGTCCTGACTTTC	CASSTLVSGANVLTF
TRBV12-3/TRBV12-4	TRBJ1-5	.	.	TGTGCCAGCAGTCCCTACGGAAGACAGCCCCAGCATTTT	CASSPYGRQPQHF
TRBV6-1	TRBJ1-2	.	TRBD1	TGTGCCAGCAGTCCACCGGGACAGGTTAACTATGGCTACACCTTC	CASSPPGQVNYGYTF